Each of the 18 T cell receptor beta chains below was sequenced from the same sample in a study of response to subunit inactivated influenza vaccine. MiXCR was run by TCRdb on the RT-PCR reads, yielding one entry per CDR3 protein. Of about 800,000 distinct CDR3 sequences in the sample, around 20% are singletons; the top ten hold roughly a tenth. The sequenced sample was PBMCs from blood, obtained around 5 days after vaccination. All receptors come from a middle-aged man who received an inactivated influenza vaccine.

CDR3 nucleotides: TGCGCCAGCAGCTTAGTTAACGGGGGCTCCTACGAGCAGTACTTC. Protein: CASSLVNGGSYEQYF. V is TRBV5-1 and J is TRBJ2-7; TRBD2 is a possible D gene (6 bases). Germline V lookup: CDR1 SGHRS, CDR2 YFSETQ. The V and J ends lost 2 bases and 0 bases respectively, with 12 bases between them. The CDR3 is 15 amino acids.

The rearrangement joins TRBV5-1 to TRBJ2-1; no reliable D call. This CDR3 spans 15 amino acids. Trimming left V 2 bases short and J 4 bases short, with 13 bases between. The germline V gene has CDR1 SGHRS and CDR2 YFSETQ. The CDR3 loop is CASSFGSPGYNEQFF. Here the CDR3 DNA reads TGCGCCAGCAGCTTTGGCTCCCCGGGTTACAATGAGCAGTTCTTC.

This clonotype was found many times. CDR3 bases: TGCAGCGGGGGAAGGGGGGCCACCTACAATGAGCAGTTCTTC. This codes for CSGGRGATYNEQFF. The chain links TRBV29-1 to TRBJ2-1; either TRBD1 or TRBD2 may supply D (6 bases each). Trimming took 7 bases from V and 2 from J, leaving 15 bases between them. From germline, CDR1 is SQVTM and CDR2 ANQGSEA. This CDR3 is 14 amino acids long.

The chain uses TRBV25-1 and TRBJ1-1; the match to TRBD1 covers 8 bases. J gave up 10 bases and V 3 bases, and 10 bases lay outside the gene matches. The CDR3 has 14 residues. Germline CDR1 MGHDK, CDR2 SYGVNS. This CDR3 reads CASSDYTDRVGAFF. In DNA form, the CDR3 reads TGTGCCAGCAGTGACTACACGGACAGGGTCGGAGCTTTCTTT.

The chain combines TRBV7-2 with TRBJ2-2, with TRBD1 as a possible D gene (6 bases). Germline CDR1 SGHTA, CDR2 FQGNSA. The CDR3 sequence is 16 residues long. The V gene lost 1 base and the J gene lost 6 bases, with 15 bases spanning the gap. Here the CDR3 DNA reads TGTGCCAGCAGCTTAGGGCAGGGGATACCCGCCGGGGAGCTGTTTTTT. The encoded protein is CASSLGQGIPAGELFF.

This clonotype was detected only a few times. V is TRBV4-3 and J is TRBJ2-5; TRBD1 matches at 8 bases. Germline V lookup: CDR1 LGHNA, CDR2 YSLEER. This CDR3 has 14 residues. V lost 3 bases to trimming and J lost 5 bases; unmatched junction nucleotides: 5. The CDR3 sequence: CASSHRGHRETQYF. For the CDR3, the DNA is TGCGCCAGCAGCCACAGGGGGCATCGGGAGACCCAGTACTTC.

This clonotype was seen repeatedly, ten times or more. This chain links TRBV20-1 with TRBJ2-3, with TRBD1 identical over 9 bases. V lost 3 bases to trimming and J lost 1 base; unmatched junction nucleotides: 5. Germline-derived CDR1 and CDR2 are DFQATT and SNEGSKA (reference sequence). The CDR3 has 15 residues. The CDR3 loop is CSARRDREGTDTQYF. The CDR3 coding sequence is TGCAGTGCTAGGCGGGACAGGGAAGGCACAGATACGCAGTATTTT.

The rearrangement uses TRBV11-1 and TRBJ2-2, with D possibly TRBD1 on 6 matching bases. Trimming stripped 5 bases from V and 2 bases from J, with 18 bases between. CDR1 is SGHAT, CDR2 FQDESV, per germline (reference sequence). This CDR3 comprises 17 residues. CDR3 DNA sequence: TGTGCCAGCAGCCCCGGAGGTTGGGGGCGTAACACCGGGGAGCTGTTTTTT. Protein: CASSPGGWGRNTGELFF.

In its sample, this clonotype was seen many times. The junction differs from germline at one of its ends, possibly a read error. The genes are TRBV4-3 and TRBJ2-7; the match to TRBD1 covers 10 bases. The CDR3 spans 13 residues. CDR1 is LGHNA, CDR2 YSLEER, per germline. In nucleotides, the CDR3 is TGTGCCAGCAGCCGGGACAGGGGCTACGAGCAGTACTTC. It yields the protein CASSRDRGYEQYF.

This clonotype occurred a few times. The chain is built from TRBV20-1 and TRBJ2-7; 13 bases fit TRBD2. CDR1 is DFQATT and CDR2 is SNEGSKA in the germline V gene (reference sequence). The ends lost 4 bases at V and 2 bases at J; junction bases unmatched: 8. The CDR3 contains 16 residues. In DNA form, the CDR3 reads TGCAGTGCTACGGCCGGGACTAGCGGGAATCCCTACGAGCAGTACTTC. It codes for CSATAGTSGNPYEQYF.

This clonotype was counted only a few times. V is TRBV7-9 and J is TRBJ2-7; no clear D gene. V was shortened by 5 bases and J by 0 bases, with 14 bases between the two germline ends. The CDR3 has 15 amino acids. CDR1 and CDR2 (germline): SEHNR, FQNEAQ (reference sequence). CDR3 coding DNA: TGTGCCAGCAGCCCCTCACCGGTGCGCTCCTACGAGCAGTACTTC. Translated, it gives CASSPSPVRSYEQYF.

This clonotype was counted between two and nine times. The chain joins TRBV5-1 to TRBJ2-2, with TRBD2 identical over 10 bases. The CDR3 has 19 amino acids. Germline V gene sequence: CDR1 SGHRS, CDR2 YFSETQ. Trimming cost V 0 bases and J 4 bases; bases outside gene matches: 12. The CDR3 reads CASSLEWTGSGRSTGELFF. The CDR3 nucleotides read TGCGCCAGCAGCTTGGAATGGACGGGTAGCGGGAGGAGCACCGGGGAGCTGTTTTTT. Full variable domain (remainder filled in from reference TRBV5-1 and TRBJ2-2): KAGVTQTPRYLIKTRGQQVTLSCSPISGHRSVSWYQQTPGQGLQFLFEYFSETQRNKGNFPGRFSGRQFSNSRSEMNVSTLELGDSALYLCASSLEWTGSGRSTGELFFGEGSRLTVL.

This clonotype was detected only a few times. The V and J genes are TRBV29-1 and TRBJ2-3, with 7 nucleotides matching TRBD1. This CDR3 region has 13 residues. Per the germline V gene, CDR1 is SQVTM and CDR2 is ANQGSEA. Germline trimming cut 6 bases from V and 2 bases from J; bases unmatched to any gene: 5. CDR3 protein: CSVQQGTTDTQYF. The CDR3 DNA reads TGCAGCGTACAACAGGGGACCACAGATACGCAGTATTTT.

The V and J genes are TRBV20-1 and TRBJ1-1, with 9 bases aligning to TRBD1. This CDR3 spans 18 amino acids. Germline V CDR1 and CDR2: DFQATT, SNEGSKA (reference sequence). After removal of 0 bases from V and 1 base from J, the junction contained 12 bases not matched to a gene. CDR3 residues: CSARERPGQGRANTEAFF. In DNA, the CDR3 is TGCAGTGCTAGAGAGCGGCCGGGACAGGGTAGAGCGAACACTGAAGCTTTCTTT.

The CDR3 protein is CASSLGLNDEQFF. CDR3 in DNA: TGTGCCAGCAGCTTGGGACTCAACGATGAGCAGTTCTTC. The chain couples TRBV7-9 to TRBJ2-1, with D possibly being TRBD2 (6 bases). Trimming shortened V by 3 bases and J by 8 bases, and 11 bases separated the two germline ends. CDR1 SEHNR and CDR2 FQNEAQ come from the germline V gene (reference sequence). The CDR3 covers 13 residues.

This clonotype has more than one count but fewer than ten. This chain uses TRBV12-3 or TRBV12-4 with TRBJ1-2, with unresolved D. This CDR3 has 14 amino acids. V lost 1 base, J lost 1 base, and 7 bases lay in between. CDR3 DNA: TGTGCCAGCAGTTTAGGTTCAGATAACTATGGCTACACCTTC. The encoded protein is CASSLGSDNYGYTF.

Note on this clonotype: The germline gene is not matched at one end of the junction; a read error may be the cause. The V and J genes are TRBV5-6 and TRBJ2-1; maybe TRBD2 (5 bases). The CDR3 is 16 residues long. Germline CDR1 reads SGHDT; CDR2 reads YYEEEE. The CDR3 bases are TGTGCCAGCAGCTTGGGTAGAGGACTGGTGGGCAATAAGCAGTTCTTC. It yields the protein CASSLGRGLVGNKQFF.

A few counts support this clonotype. The CDR3 loop is CASSWGGRNEQFF. CDR3 sequence (DNA): TGTGCCAGCAGTTGGGGGGGTCGCAATGAGCAGTTCTTC. This rearrangement joins TRBV12-3 or TRBV12-4 to TRBJ2-1; 7 nucleotides line up with TRBD2. Germline trimming cut 4 bases from V and 6 bases from J; bases unmatched to any gene: 3. The CDR3 is made up of 13 amino acids.